This entry is about one T cell receptor (beta chain). In this sample, this clone turned up once. Its antigen is still unknown. Within one base of it there is no much larger clone, and no base qualities were kept. The data belong to a study of cytomegalovirus exposure and HLA in healthy donors (dated by TCRdb to 2016 to 2017). About the full investigation: According to an earlier analysis of a few hundred of the donors, some 180 million T cells yielded 120 million or so unique TCR beta sequences and about 300 Gb of sequence data. An early release covering roughly 640 HLA-typed donors comprised approximately 300 gigabases of sequencing data and tens of millions of unique TCR sequences. Of the 398 genotyped donors, roughly 80% fell in the genetic ancestry cluster associated with self-reported Caucasian donors. The study aimed to test whether signatures of past pathogen exposure could be identified by cataloging public T cell receptors. The study used immunosequencing to profile the T cell repertoires of hundreds of subjects and linked those repertoires to cytomegalovirus serostatus. Besides the first cohort of more than 650 subjects, a separate validation cohort made up of over 100 different subjects was used. To predict cytomegalovirus infection status, the study combined high-throughput TCR immunosequencing, statistical association of individual TCRs with disease status, and machine learning. In a later analysis, previously published TCR beta repertoires from several hundred donors were re-analyzed and high-resolution HLA genotyping was added so that TCR occurrence patterns could be studied. In the later analysis, no new phenotypic data were used to find candidate immune exposures; instead, reliance was placed on TCR beta sequences and their occurrence across donors. An earlier analysis of approximately 640 of the donors applied high-throughput TCR beta sequencing to assess whether each TCR beta V gene segment acted as functional or pseudogenic. Donor age, sex, ethnicity and CMV serostatus were collected together with the repertoire data. A later genetic analysis took genome-wide SNP genotypes for about 65% of the roughly 670 donors and used that subset as a discovery cohort. Every repertoire in the discovery cohort had been generated on one and the same sequencing platform. Both class I and class II loci were covered by HLA typing, at four-digit resolution. Typing coverage varied by locus: about 629-640 donors for A, B, C, DRB1 and DQB1; approximately 520 for DQA1; more than 600 for DPA1; around 490 for DPB1. About five DR-DQ haplotypes were handled as single units for association and clustering because linkage in the cohort was strong. Among some 400 genotyped donors of the cohort, an average of roughly 230,000 unique TCR beta nucleotide sequences was sequenced per donor, of which 15% to 20% were non-productive.

Taken from the germline V gene, the CDR1 and CDR2 loops are ENHRY and SYGVKD. The germline V and J ends show losses of 6 bases and 8 bases respectively, and no gene match explains 2 bases of the junction. The cysteine opens and the phenylalanine closes a CDR3 of 13 amino acids. Only CDR3 DNA is held: 39 bases, read in frame from base 1. Library generation was performed with the immunoSEQ multiplex PCR assay. The multiplex PCR relied on a mix of 60 forward primers for TCR Vbeta segments and 13 reverse primers for TCR Jbeta segments. The CDR3 region of rearranged TCR beta genes was amplified from genomic DNA with a multiplex PCR assay. The amplified TCR beta libraries were sequenced on the Illumina HiSeq System as 87-base-pair reads. Under the source paper's analysis protocol: In a later analysis, about 80 million unique TCR beta chains were counted across the 666 repertoires, and approximately 9.9 million of these chains were shared by at least two donors. Raw reads were error-corrected and collapsed into unique sequences by a nearest-neighbor algorithm in which closely related sequences were merged to remove PCR and sequencing errors. Alignment of CDR3 sequences to IMGT reference sequences was used to assign V, D and J gene segments. Each retained sequence needed at least a six-nucleotide match to both a V gene segment and a J gene segment. Rearrangements were classified as productive when the CDR3 lacked stop codons and remained in frame with V and J, and all other rearrangements were classified as non-productive. Following IMGT convention, CDR3 was defined as the stretch from the second conserved V-encoded cysteine up to the conserved J-encoded phenylalanine. In an earlier analysis of roughly 580 of the donors, sequences lacking an unambiguous match to a single V gene segment were excluded. In an earlier analysis of approximately 610 of the donors, V segments were called functional above 56.7% productive rearrangements and were called segregating when the between-donor standard deviation exceeded 5%. A statistical classification framework was built to diagnose cytomegalovirus status from the catalog of TCR beta chain sequences. A later analysis assigned V and J genes by comparing TCR nucleotide sequences with IMGT/GENE-DB human TR gene sequences. The TCRdist pipeline was used in a later analysis to assign CDR3 sequences and most-parsimonious VDJ recombination scenarios. In a later analysis, every TCR beta chain was defined by the combination of its CDR3 amino acid sequence and its V-gene family, and reads without a unique V-gene family were dropped. To address suspected cross-contamination and a sequencing artifact, a later analysis removed roughly 640 highly shared, low-generation-probability nucleotide sequences. For each public chain, a later analysis derived a clonal expansion index from normalized ranks of inferred template counts within each repertoire. Generation probabilities in a later analysis came from a VDJ recombination model fitted to out-of-frame rearrangements, and those results were checked against IGoR. In a later analysis, hypergeometric tests were used to score TCR-TCR, TCR-HLA and TCR-CMV co-occurrence, with a repertoire-size bias correction applied to TCR pairs. A later analysis estimated false discovery rates by permuting HLA or CMV assignments 20 times. In a later analysis, co-occurring TCRs were grouped with DBSCAN, and TCRdist sequence similarity was added when clustering was performed within HLA-allele-positive subsets. Repertoires with fewer than 30,000 or more than 120,000 public chains were left out of co-occurrence clustering, as were several repertoires with anomalous nucleotide sharing. Entries here come from immuneACCESS through TCRdb and include only in-frame sequences with V and J called. Some clones fail to appear in such tables; in the studies checked, an unresolved V gene covers under half of the shortfall, and the cause of the remainder is unknown. V and J calls and clone size are copied from that table; D and trimming were computed from the DNA. Across this sample there are under 200,000 clones, with under 85% seen only once. Together, the top ten hold around 1.5% of the sample.

What the study reported, not specific to this receptor: Some IMGT-functional V segments, including TRBV6-2 and TRBV6-3, could not be distinguished by the 87-base-pair reads and were therefore excluded. A further reported finding was that TCR beta sequences accurately predicted the HLA-A and HLA-B alleles for most subjects in the first cohort. A total of roughly 160 TCR beta chains were listed by the study as associated with cytomegalovirus. In a later genetic analysis, a missense DCLRE1C variant was associated with V-gene and J-gene trimming of TCR beta chains, and the association was replicated in an independent cohort. Sequencing depth was assumed to be roughly uniform across donors in the presence/absence analyses, though that assumption may not hold. Broadly in line with IMGT annotations, most TCR beta V segments showed up in productive rearrangements about 87% or about 30% of the time in an earlier analysis of 587 of the donors. The sequencing pipeline was judged likely to have produced a cluster of highly shared sequence variants as a technical artifact. Compared with equally common non-associated chains, HLA-associated TCR beta chains in a later analysis were more clonally expanded and had lower generation probabilities. Three of the identified cytomegalovirus-associated TCR beta chains were confirmed in vitro to be specific for cytomegalovirus antigens. In both the original and validation cohorts, the classifier was reported to diagnose cytomegalovirus status with high specificity and sensitivity. Because some donors lacked HLA typing at each locus, the association tests relied only on the typed subset. It was suggested by the authors that the approach could potentially be generalized to other disease states and immunological phenotypes. Most TCR sequences were seen in very few donors, while some public TCRs were found in many individuals. Specific HLA alleles were associated with over 15,000 TCR beta sequences at a false discovery rate of 0.05 in a later analysis. For the cohort, immune exposure information was limited to CMV serostatus. In a later analysis, the rate of TCR association differed among HLA loci, with DRB1 alleles having the most associated TCRs and HLA-C alleles having the fewest. This cohort had only TCR beta chains sequenced, and the lack of alpha or paired-chain data limited which features could be detected. According to a later analysis, parvovirus B19, influenza, CMV and Epstein-Barr virus appeared linked to several top co-occurrence clusters. Strong co-occurrence of HLA alleles, especially DR and DQ, made assigning TCR associations to individual alleles difficult. Correlated functional status among segregating V segments might be attributable to linkage disequilibrium, but an unknown experimental factor could not be ruled out. A later analysis found that most CMV-associated TCR beta chains appeared HLA-restricted, with HLA associations seemingly driven largely by CMV exposure. Because counts were too low, seventeen rarely observed V segments, including chromosome 9 orphons, were excluded from the earlier analysis of about 500 of the donors. In a later genetic analysis, fewer N-insertions in productive TCRs were reported among donors in an Asian-associated ancestry cluster than the approximately 710-donor mean.

The cohort comprised under 700 healthy bone marrow donors. Cohort members were all nominally healthy when sampled, although unrecorded immune exposures were likely present. The donor was CMV seronegative and belonged to the group of around 350 seronegative cohort members. Every donor gave a peripheral blood sample, and the peripheral blood mononuclear cells from that sample were used for TCR beta sequencing. Genomic DNA extraction from the blood cell samples was performed with the Qiagen DNeasy Blood Extraction Kit. The origin of this receptor is a woman in her 30s in good health and CMV-seronegative. This receptor chain uses TRBV10-3 and TRBJ2-1, with 12 middle bases fitting TRBD1. The sequencing input was PBMCs. This receptor has the CDR3 CAIRGTGGDEQFF. The nucleotides are TGTGCCATCAGGGGGACAGGGGGCGATGAGCAGTTCTTC.